What follows are 12 T cell receptor beta chains derived from one specimen sequenced in a study of control samples from healthy donors and cancer patients. This table comes from immunoSEQ multiplex PCR, and its TCRdb copy is limited to in-frame clones, with some not included. The data show about 42,000 clones, 70% to 90% seen once. Input material: blood. The origin of the receptors is a man aged 55 to 69 in good health.

This rearrangement joins TRBV4-1 to TRBJ1-1; no definite D call. This CDR3 spans 14 amino acids. V gave up 0 bases and J gave up 10 bases, with 15 bases separating them. The germline CDR1 and CDR2 sequences are MGHRA and YSYEKL. CDR3 amino acids: CASSQDSQRWGAFF. The DNA for the CDR3 is TGCGCCAGCAGCCAAGATTCCCAAAGGTGGGGAGCTTTCTTT.

The rearrangement links TRBV14 to TRBJ1-6; possible D gene TRBD1, 5 bases. This CDR3 has 17 amino acids. Germline CDR1 reads SGHDN; CDR2 reads FVKESK. Between the trimmed V and J ends, which lost 2 bases and 2 bases, there was a span of 13 bases. Written as DNA, the CDR3 is TGTGCCAGCAGCCAACCAACAGGATCGACCTATAATTCACCCCTCCACTTT. It translates to CASSQPTGSTYNSPLHF.

This chain uses TRBV5-1 with TRBJ1-2; possibly TRBD1 for D (5 bases). V was trimmed by 4 bases and J by 0 bases, leaving 10 bases between them. The CDR3 has 14 residues. Looked up from germline, CDR1 is SGHRS and CDR2 is YFSETQ. The CDR3 nucleotides are TGCGCCAGCAGCCTCGAGGGGTCTAACTATGGCTACACCTTC. As protein: CASSLEGSNYGYTF.

This rearrangement joins TRBV27 to TRBJ1-6; 9 nucleotides agree with TRBD1. Germline CDR1 MNHEY, CDR2 SMNVEV (reference sequence). The V segment lost 5 bases and the J segment 1 base; nucleotides outside the gene matches: 3. The CDR3 extends over 16 amino acids. The CDR3 spells CASSQTGGSYNSPLHF. In DNA form, the CDR3 reads TGTGCCAGCAGTCAGACAGGGGGTTCCTATAATTCACCCCTCCACTTT.

The chain couples TRBV7-8 to TRBJ2-7, with 9 bases that match TRBD1. The V gene's germline CDR1 is SGHVS and CDR2 FQNEAQ. This CDR3 spans 15 amino acids. J lost 4 bases, V lost 6 bases, and 10 bases had no gene match. The CDR3: CASRFRDRAEYEQYF. CDR3 DNA: TGTGCCAGCAGGTTCCGGGACAGGGCGGAATACGAGCAGTACTTC.

The chain joins TRBV27 to TRBJ2-5; TRBD1 might be the D (5 bases). Germline loops: CDR1 MNHEY, CDR2 SMNVEV (reference sequence). This CDR3 is 13 amino acids long. V gave up 6 bases and J gave up 4 bases, with 12 bases separating them. CDR3 nucleotides: TGTGCCAGCAGCAGGACACCTCGAGAGACCCAGTACTTC. This sequence encodes CASSRTPRETQYF.

This clone was detected only a few times. V is TRBV18 and J is TRBJ1-3, with D tentatively TRBD1 (5 bases). Trimming took 6 bases from V and 2 from J, leaving 11 bases between them. Germline CDR1 is KGHSH and CDR2 is LQKENI. The CDR3 covers 14 residues. The CDR3 sequence: CASSLGEAGNTIYF. CDR3 DNA sequence: TGTGCCAGCTCGCTAGGGGAAGCTGGAAACACCATATATTTT.

This rearrangement joins TRBV5-5 to TRBJ2-2, with 7 bases aligning to TRBD2. Germline V gives CDR1 SGHKS, CDR2 YYEKEE (reference sequence). CDR3 length equals 14 residues. The ends lost 6 bases at V and 1 base at J; junction bases unmatched: 3. CDR3 nucleotide sequence: TGTGCCAGCAAGCCTAGCGGGAACACCGGGGAGCTGTTTTTT. This gives the protein CASKPSGNTGELFF. The complete variable domain, with remaining parts taken from reference TRBV5-5 and TRBJ2-2, reads DAGVTQSPTHLIKTRGQQVTLRCSPISGHKSVSWYQQVLGQGPQFIFQYYEKEERGRGNFPDRFSARQFPNYSSELNVNALLLGDSALYLCASKPSGNTGELFFGEGSRLTVL.

CDR3 sequence (DNA): TGCAGCGTTCAGGGAAATAGAGGTGAAAAACTGTTTTTT. Amino acids: CSVQGNRGEKLFF. The chain carries TRBV29-1 and TRBJ1-4; perhaps TRBD1 as D (5 bases). The CDR3 loop spans 13 amino acids. Per germline, CDR1 SQVTM and CDR2 ANQGSEA. V gave up 5 bases and J gave up 7 bases, with 14 bases separating them. Together with reference TRBV29-1 and TRBJ1-4, the CDR3 gives the full variable domain: SAVISQKPSRDICQRGTSLTIQCQVDSQVTMMFWYRQQPGQSLTLIATANQGSEATYESGFVIDKFPISRPNLTFSTLTVSNMSPEDSSIYLCSVQGNRGEKLFFGSGTQLSVL.

A few counts support this clone. The gene calls are TRBV2 and TRBJ1-1, with D unclear. V lost 2 bases, J lost 3 bases, and 7 bases lay in between. The CDR3 is made up of 13 amino acids. From germline, CDR1 is SNHLY and CDR2 FYNNEI. The CDR3 bases are TGTGCCAGCAGTGAACTCGGATACACTGAAGCTTTCTTT. This encodes CASSELGYTEAFF.

The gene calls are TRBV5-6 and TRBJ1-1, with unresolved D. The V gene lost 3 bases and the J gene lost 2 bases, with 14 bases spanning the gap. CDR1 and CDR2 (germline): SGHDT, YYEEEE. The CDR3 has 15 residues. As DNA, the CDR3 is TGTGCCAGCAGCTCCATTGGACCGGGAAACACTGAAGCTTTCTTT. The encoded protein is CASSSIGPGNTEAFF. The full variable domain, its missing parts supplied by reference TRBV5-6 and TRBJ1-1, is DAGVTQSPTHLIKTRGQQVTLRCSPKSGHDTVSWYQQALGQGPQFIFQYYEEEERQRGNFPDRFSGHQFPNYSSELNVNALLLGDSALYLCASSSIGPGNTEAFFGQGTRLTVV.

J is TRBJ2-3 and V is TRBV7-2, with a tentative D call TRBD2 (6 bases). V shed 0 bases and J shed 6 bases, with 10 bases lying between them. The CDR3 is 14 residues long. From germline, CDR1 is SGHTA and CDR2 FQGNSA. In DNA form, the CDR3 reads TGTGCCAGCAGCTTAGCGGGAGGCGGGGATACGCAGTATTTT. Translation: CASSLAGGGDTQYF.